The sequence of this TCR beta chain was determined in a study of blood T cell dynamics during melanoma immunotherapy. The wider study: Patients with metastatic melanoma got pembrolizumab or nivolumab-ipilimumab as first-line care.

Whole-study findings and limits: Immune-effector CD8+ cells best matched cell-free DNA CDR3 sequences and were most clonal.

Turning to this clone: The antigen is unknown.

The assay received all extracted DNA from sorted CD8+ subsets. Clones were sequenced by immunoSEQ multiplex PCR, and TCRdb holds only the in-frame ones, with some missing. Among about 930 clones listed, over 65% were seen once. Stated time point: week 3, after first cycle of checkpoint inhibitor. Memory T cells counted as immune-effector cells when CD3+ CD4- CD8+ CD45RA- CD45RO-high CD27- CCR7-. One draw preceded checkpoint blockade; another followed its first cycle at week 3. Patients with prior systemic cancer treatment, concomitant immunosuppressants, or other active malignancies were excluded. The V and J ends lost 4 bases and 4 bases respectively, with 17 bases between them. The germline gives CDR1 SGHTA, CDR2 FQGNSA. CDR3 size: 15 residues.

This chain connects TRBV7-2 to TRBJ2-7; no firm D call. The sample here was CD8+ T cells from blood, taken from a patient treated with checkpoint blockade. This clonotype originated in a human donor with melanoma. The CDR3 DNA sequence: TGTGCCAGCAGCTACCCTGAGGCAGTGGGGTACGAGCAGTACTTC. Protein sequence: CASSYPEAVGYEQYF.